The entry below gives a single T cell receptor (beta chain) sequence along with its context. As yet, its antigen is unknown. This entry comes from a study of T-cell memory formation after mild COVID-19. Whole-study context: Clusters of TCRs were largely donor specific.

TCRdb fed the 5' RACE reads into MiXCR, producing one record per CDR3 protein. This sample has 150,000 to 200,000 distinct CDR3 sequences, with around a tenth found just once. Germline V gene lookup returns CDR1 SGHTA and CDR2 FQGNSA. Trimming took 5 bases from V and 5 from J, leaving 22 bases between them. This CDR3 spans 17 amino acids. Whole-study results and caveats: Prior to infection, memory already included some responding clones, suggesting cross-reactive memory joined. The main location of contracting CD4+ clones was CM and EM, and that of contracting CD8+ clones was EMRA.

The sequence was collected from a man in his late teens or twenties who had mild COVID-19 (a few samples of this study predate the infection). Cell type and time point are not known. The chain links TRBV7-2 to TRBJ2-1; D is tentatively TRBD1 or TRBD2 (5 bases each). Specimen: PBMCs or a T cell subset sorted from them (not recorded which). CDR3 in amino acids: CASSPQSGRATNNEQFF. For the CDR3, the DNA is TGTGCCAGCAGCCCCCAGTCGGGGCGGGCTACTAACAATGAGCAGTTCTTC.